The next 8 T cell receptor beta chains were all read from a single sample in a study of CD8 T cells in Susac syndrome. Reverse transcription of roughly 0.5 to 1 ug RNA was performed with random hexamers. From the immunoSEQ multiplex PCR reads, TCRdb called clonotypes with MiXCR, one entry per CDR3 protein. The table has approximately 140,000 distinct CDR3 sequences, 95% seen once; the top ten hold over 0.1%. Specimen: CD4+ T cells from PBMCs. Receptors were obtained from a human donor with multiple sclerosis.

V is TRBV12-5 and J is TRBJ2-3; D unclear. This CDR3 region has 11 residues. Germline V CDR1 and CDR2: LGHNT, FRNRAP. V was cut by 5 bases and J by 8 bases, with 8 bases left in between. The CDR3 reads CASGTAATQYF. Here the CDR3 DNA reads TGTGCTAGTGGTACAGCAGCTACGCAGTATTTT.

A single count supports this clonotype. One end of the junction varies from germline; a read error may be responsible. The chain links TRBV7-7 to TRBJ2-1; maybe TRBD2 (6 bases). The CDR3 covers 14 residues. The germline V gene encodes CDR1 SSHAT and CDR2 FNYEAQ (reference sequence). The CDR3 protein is CASSFRLDYNEQFF. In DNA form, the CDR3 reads TGTGCTAGCAGCTTCCGACTAGATTACAATGAGCAGTTCTTC.

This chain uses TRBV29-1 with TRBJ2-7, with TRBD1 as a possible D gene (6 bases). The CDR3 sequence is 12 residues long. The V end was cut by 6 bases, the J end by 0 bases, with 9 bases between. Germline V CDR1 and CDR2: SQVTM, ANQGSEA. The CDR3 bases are TGCAGCGTCTACAGGGACTCCTACGAGCAGTACTTC. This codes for CSVYRDSYEQYF.

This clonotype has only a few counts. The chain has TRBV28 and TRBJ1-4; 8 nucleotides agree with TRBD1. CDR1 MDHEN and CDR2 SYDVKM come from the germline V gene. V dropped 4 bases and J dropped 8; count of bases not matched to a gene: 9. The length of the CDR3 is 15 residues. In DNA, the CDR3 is TGTGCCAGCAGTTCCCCTGGACAGGGCAACGAAAAACTGTTTTTT. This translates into CASSSPGQGNEKLFF.

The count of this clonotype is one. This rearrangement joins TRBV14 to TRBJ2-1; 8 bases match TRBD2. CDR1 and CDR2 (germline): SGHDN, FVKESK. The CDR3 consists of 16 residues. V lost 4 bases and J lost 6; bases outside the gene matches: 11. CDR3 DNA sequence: TGTGCCAGCAGCCCCGCCCTAGCGGGTAGCTCCAATGAGCAGTTCTTC. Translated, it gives CASSPALAGSSNEQFF.

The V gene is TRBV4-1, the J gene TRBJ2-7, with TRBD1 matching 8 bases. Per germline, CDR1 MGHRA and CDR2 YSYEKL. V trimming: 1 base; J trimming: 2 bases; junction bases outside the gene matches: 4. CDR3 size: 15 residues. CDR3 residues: CASSQGTDRAYEQYF. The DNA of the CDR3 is TGCGCCAGCAGCCAAGGTACGGACAGGGCCTACGAGCAGTACTTC.

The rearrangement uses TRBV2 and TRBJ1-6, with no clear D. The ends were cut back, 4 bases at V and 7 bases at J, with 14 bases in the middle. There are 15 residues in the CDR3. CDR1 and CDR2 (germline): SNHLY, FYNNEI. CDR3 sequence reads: CASSVGGLENSPLHF. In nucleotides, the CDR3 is TGTGCCAGCAGTGTAGGTGGGCTTGAAAATTCACCCCTCCACTTT. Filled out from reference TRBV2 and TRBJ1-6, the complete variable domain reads EPEVTQTPSHQVTQMGQEVILRCVPISNHLYFYWYRQILGQKVEFLVSFYNNEISEKSEIFDDQFSVERPDGSNFTLKIRSTKLEDSAMYFCASSVGGLENSPLHFGNGTRLTVT.

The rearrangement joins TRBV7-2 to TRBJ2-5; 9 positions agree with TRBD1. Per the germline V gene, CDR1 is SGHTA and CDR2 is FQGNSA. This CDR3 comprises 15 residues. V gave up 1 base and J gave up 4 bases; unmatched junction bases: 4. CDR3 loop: CASSLGDRVAETQYF. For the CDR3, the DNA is TGTGCCAGCAGCTTAGGGGACAGGGTGGCAGAGACCCAGTACTTC.